In this sample, the clone carrying this T cell receptor beta chain turned up many times. Antigen: not known. Next came a second PCR, run for about 7 to 12 cycles, which used a sample-barcoded 5' primer along with a J-beta primer mix. TCRdb ran MiXCR on the 5' RACE reads and lists one entry per CDR3 protein. The sample holds hundreds of thousands of distinct CDR3 sequences, under 30% seen once. Isolation recovered at least 6.5 million PBMCs from every sample. The data stem from a study of blood T cells in healthy people across ages. Study-level background: The capture of about one barcoded beta molecule per two T cells was achieved by template switching.

Findings of the study overall: Per million T cells, TCR beta diversity dropped about linearly as age rose. Naive T cell percentage by flow cytometry tracked strongly with beta diversity.

This CDR3 has 17 residues. The ends were cut back, 7 bases at V and 5 bases at J, with 25 bases in the middle. Germline CDR1 reads SGHTA; CDR2 reads FQGNSA. Source material: blood. The sequence came from a woman older than 75 in good health. The chain links TRBV7-2 to TRBJ2-3, with a tentative D call TRBD2 (6 bases). The CDR3 nucleotides are TGTGCCAGCACCCAGACGTCTGGGGGGTCGGTGGGAGATACGCAGTATTTT. Amino acids: CASTQTSGGSVGDTQYF.